The 21 T cell receptor beta chains below come from one sample, sequenced in a study of blood T cell repertoires in COVID-19. Here immunoSEQ multiplex PCR was the method, and the copy in TCRdb shows in-frame clones only, minus some. The sample lists tens of thousands of clones, over 75% seen once, with roughly 7.4% in the top ten. The sequencing sample was made of peripheral blood. All receptors come from a man in his forties or fifties with acute or convalescent COVID-19.

J is TRBJ1-2 and V is TRBV2; tentative D call: TRBD1 (5 bases). CDR1 SNHLY and CDR2 FYNNEI come from the germline V gene. Trimming removed 8 bases from V and 4 bases from J, with 17 bases in between. This CDR3 is built from 14 residues. This CDR3 is CASAGREGSYGYTF. In nucleotides, the CDR3 is TGTGCCAGCGCTGGCAGGGAAGGCAGCTATGGCTACACCTTC.

This chain joins TRBV28 and TRBJ2-5, with 10 bases fitting TRBD2. CDR3 length equals 15 residues. The junction had 6 bases not matched to a gene; V was cut back by 5 bases and J by 3 bases. CDR1 is MDHEN, CDR2 SYDVKM, per germline. The CDR3 DNA is TGTGCCAGCAGTAAGCATGGACTAGCGGAAGAGACCCAGTACTTC. As protein: CASSKHGLAEETQYF.

The rearrangement links TRBV6-5 to TRBJ1-1, with 7 bases identical to TRBD1. CDR1 and CDR2 (germline): MNHEY, SVGAGI. This CDR3 spans 13 amino acids. V dropped 10 bases and J dropped 7; count of bases not matched to a gene: 12. CDR3 sequence (DNA): TGTGCCATAACGACAGGGAGTTTTGGTGAAGCTTTCTTT. Translated, it gives CAITTGSFGEAFF.

The chain is built from TRBV7-2 and TRBJ2-1, with 11 bases aligning to TRBD2. The V gene end was trimmed by 3 bases and the J gene end by 2 bases; junction bases not matched to a gene: 0. This CDR3 spans 15 amino acids. CDR1 and CDR2 (germline): SGHTA, FQGNSA. CDR3 sequence reads: CASSFSGGAYNEQFF. The CDR3 region has the DNA TGTGCCAGCAGCTTTAGCGGGGGGGCCTACAATGAGCAGTTCTTC.

The V and J genes are TRBV28 and TRBJ2-1; no definite D call. The CDR3 consists of 11 residues. From germline, CDR1 is MDHEN and CDR2 SYDVKM. V was pared by 6 bases and J by 7 bases, with 7 bases between. CDR3 residues: CASSRINEQFF. The CDR3 DNA is TGTGCCAGCAGCCGTATTAATGAGCAGTTCTTC.

The chain is built from TRBV3-1 (or the pseudogene TRBV3-2) and TRBJ1-5; 7 nucleotides line up with TRBD1. The CDR3 has 16 residues. With V trimmed by 1 base and J by 9 bases, 12 bases remained unmatched. Germline lookup yields CDR1 LGHDT and CDR2 YNNKEL (reference sequence). CDR3 DNA: TGTGCCAGCAGCCAAGGCGACAGGGCTTTGATTTTGCCCCAGCATTTT. Protein: CASSQGDRALILPQHF.

This clone showed up just once. V gene TRBV6-5 combines with J gene TRBJ1-2; 7 positions match TRBD1. This CDR3 is built from 15 residues. The germline V gene encodes CDR1 MNHEY and CDR2 SVGAGI. V lost 0 bases to trimming and J lost 8 bases; unmatched junction nucleotides: 9. For the CDR3, the DNA is TGTGCCAGCAGTTACTCGAGGCAGGGGGAGAGAGGCTACACCTTC. Encoded protein: CASSYSRQGERGYTF.

The CDR3 bases are TGCGCCAGCAGACTGGGAGCGGGACAAACCTTCAGAAGTGAGCAGTTCTTC. It yields the protein CASRLGAGQTFRSEQFF. The rearrangement links TRBV10-2 to TRBJ2-1, with D perhaps matching TRBD2 (7 bases). Germline V gene lookup returns CDR1 WSHSY and CDR2 SAAADI. This CDR3 is 17 amino acids long. V was clipped by 6 bases and J by 9 bases, with 27 bases between them.

This clone was found once. The CDR3 bases are TGTGCCACCAGCAGAGATCTAATCCTGCCCCAGCATTTT. It is translated as CATSRDLILPQHF. The chain combines TRBV15 with TRBJ1-5; D gene ambiguous. Germline V gives CDR1 LNHNV, CDR2 YYDKDF (reference sequence). The CDR3 is made up of 13 amino acids. Trimming shortened V by 0 bases and J by 9 bases, and 9 bases separated the two germline ends. Supplemented by reference TRBV15 and TRBJ1-5, the full variable domain reads DAMVIQNPRYQVTQFGKPVTLSCSQTLNHNVMYWYQQKSSQAPKLLFHYYDKDFNNEADTPDNFQSRRPNTSFCFLDIRSPGLGDTAMYLCATSRDLILPQHFGDGTRLSIL.

The chain employs TRBV2 and TRBJ1-5, with no clear D. Germline V gene sequence: CDR1 SNHLY, CDR2 FYNNEI. The CDR3 length is 13 residues. The V gene lost 8 bases and the J gene lost 5 bases, with 13 bases spanning the gap. CDR3 protein: CASSPGNDQPQHF. Here the CDR3 DNA reads TGTGCCAGCTCTCCAGGTAATGATCAGCCCCAGCATTTT.

This sequence joins TRBV10-3 and TRBJ2-7; no clear D. V was cut by 0 bases and J by 0 bases, with 9 bases left in between. This CDR3 contains 15 residues. The germline CDR1 and CDR2 sequences are ENHRY and SYGVKD. DNA of the CDR3: TGTGCCATCAGTGAGTCAACTGATAGCTCCTACGAGCAGTACTTC. Translated: CAISESTDSSYEQYF.

V and J are TRBV5-6 and TRBJ2-2; no firm D call. Germline-derived CDR1 and CDR2 are SGHDT and YYEEEE. The CDR3 contains 16 residues. V shed 0 bases and J shed 0 bases, with 9 bases lying between them. In DNA, the CDR3 is TGTGCCAGCAGCTTGGTTGCACTGACGAACACCGGGGAGCTGTTTTTT. It yields the protein CASSLVALTNTGELFF.

V is TRBV3-1 (or the pseudogene TRBV3-2) and J is TRBJ2-5; D gene uncertain. Germline lookup yields CDR1 LGHDT and CDR2 YNNKEL (reference sequence). V shed 0 bases and J shed 5 bases, with 19 bases lying between them. The CDR3 extends over 17 amino acids. The CDR3 spells CASSQDLSRPTRETQYF. CDR3 in DNA: TGTGCCAGCAGCCAAGATTTGAGTAGACCGACTCGGGAGACCCAGTACTTC.

The chain has TRBV5-1 and TRBJ2-6; D unclear. The germline V gene encodes CDR1 SGHRS and CDR2 YFSETQ. The CDR3 is 13 amino acids. V gave up 4 bases and J gave up 2 bases, with 4 bases separating them. CDR3 residues: CASSGPGANVLTF. CDR3 nucleotides: TGCGCCAGCAGCGGCCCTGGGGCCAACGTCCTGACTTTC.

This sequence joins TRBV5-1 and TRBJ2-5; 9 bases fit TRBD2. The ends lost 4 bases at V and 3 bases at J; junction bases unmatched: 7. Per the germline V gene, CDR1 is SGHRS and CDR2 is YFSETQ. The CDR3 loop spans 15 amino acids. The CDR3 DNA is TGCGCCAGCAGCCCGATTAGCGGGGGAGAAGAGACCCAGTACTTC. This codes for CASSPISGGEETQYF. The variable domain in full, completed from reference TRBV5-1 and TRBJ2-5, reads KAGVTQTPRYLIKTRGQQVTLSCSPISGHRSVSWYQQTPGQGLQFLFEYFSETQRNKGNFPGRFSGRQFSNSRSEMNVSTLELGDSALYLCASSPISGGEETQYFGPGTRLLVL.

The chain links TRBV4-2 to TRBJ1-1; 9 bases fit TRBD1. Germline CDR1 and CDR2: LGHNA and YNFKEQ. The CDR3 is 14 residues long. The V and J ends lost 4 bases and 4 bases, in that order; junction bases with no gene match: 4. The DNA of the CDR3 is TGTGCCAGCAGCCCCGACAGGGGGGTCACTGAAGCTTTCTTT. This codes for CASSPDRGVTEAFF.

This chain joins TRBV3-1 (or the pseudogene TRBV3-2) and TRBJ2-2, with D possibly TRBD1 on 5 matching bases. Trimming stripped 9 bases from V and 0 bases from J, with 8 bases between. This CDR3 spans 13 amino acids. The germline V gene encodes CDR1 LGHDT and CDR2 YNNKEL (reference sequence). The CDR3 DNA is TGTGCCAGTGGACACTCGAACACCGGGGAGCTGTTTTTT. This codes for CASGHSNTGELFF.

This sequence joins TRBV18 and TRBJ1-5; 7 positions agree with TRBD1. This CDR3 has 16 residues. After removal of 2 bases from V and 4 bases from J, the junction contained 8 bases not matched to a gene. In germline, CDR1 is KGHSH, CDR2 LQKENI. The CDR3, as DNA: TGTGCCAGCTCACCAAACCCGACAGGGACGAATCAGCCCCAGCATTTT. Residues: CASSPNPTGTNQPQHF.

The count of this clone is one. The chain joins TRBV7-2 to TRBJ1-2; 9 positions match TRBD1. CDR3 size: 15 residues. Losses at the gene ends were 0 bases for V and 2 bases for J; bases not matched to a gene: 1. Germline V gene data show CDR1 as SGHTA and CDR2 as FQGNSA. This CDR3 is CASSLAGTGNYGYTF. CDR3 sequence (DNA): TGTGCCAGCAGCTTAGCTGGGACAGGGAACTATGGCTACACCTTC.

CDR3 nucleotides: TGTGCCAGCAGCGTCGGAGGAGTGAACACTGAAGCTTTCTTT. As protein: CASSVGGVNTEAFF. The V call is TRBV9, the J call TRBJ1-1; D is undetermined. The CDR3 has 14 residues. Trimming stripped 2 bases from V and 0 bases from J, with 8 bases between. Per germline, CDR1 SGDLS and CDR2 YYNGEE.

V gene TRBV6-5 combines with J gene TRBJ2-3, with 11 bases aligning to TRBD2. J was trimmed by 2 bases and V by 4 bases; bases with no gene match: 5. The germline V gene has CDR1 MNHEY and CDR2 SVGAGI. This CDR3 has 16 amino acids. The CDR3 coding sequence is TGTGCCAGCAGTTGGCCGACTAGCGGGAACACAGATACGCAGTATTTT. Its protein is CASSWPTSGNTDTQYF.